The subject of this entry is one T cell receptor (beta chain). The germline V and J ends were trimmed by 0 bases and 7 bases, with 7 bases remaining between them. Germline CDR1 is GTSNPN and CDR2 is SVGIG (reference sequence). The length of the CDR3 is 13 residues. The data originate from a study of blood T cell repertoires in COVID-19. About the research overall: The study drew acute and convalescent COVID-19 samples from the United States, Italy and Spain.

Recruits, aged roughly 18 to 95 years, lived in about two dozen US areas. Recovery meant two consecutive negative NP/OP PCR tests, professional clearance, or resolved symptoms. Authors' processing steps: The assay estimated nucleated cells by amplifying reference gene primers. Libraries were prepared by immunoSEQ multiplex PCR; TCRdb keeps only in-frame clonotypes and omits some of them. That table gives V, J and clone size, and the DNA gave D and trimming. In the table there are about 130,000 clones, around 86% of which are singletons. This clonotype originated in a middle-aged man who had recovered from COVID-19. Sample: PBMCs or T cells enriched from blood (not recorded which). V is TRBV30 and J is TRBJ1-6; D is uncertain. In DNA form, the CDR3 reads TGTGCCTGGAGTGTACGGTGGAATTCACCCCTCCACTTT. It codes for CAWSVRWNSPLHF.